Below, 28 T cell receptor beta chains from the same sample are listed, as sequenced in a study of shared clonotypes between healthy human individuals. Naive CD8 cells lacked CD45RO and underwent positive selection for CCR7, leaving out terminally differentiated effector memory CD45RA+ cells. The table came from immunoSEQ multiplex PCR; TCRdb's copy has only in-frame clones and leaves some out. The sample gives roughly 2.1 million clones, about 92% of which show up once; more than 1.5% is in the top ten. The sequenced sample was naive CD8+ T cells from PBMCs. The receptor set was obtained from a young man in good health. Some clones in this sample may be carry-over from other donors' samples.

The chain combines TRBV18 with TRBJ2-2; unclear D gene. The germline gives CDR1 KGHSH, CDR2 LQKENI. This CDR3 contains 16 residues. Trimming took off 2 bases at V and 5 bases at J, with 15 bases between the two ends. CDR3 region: CASSPTRGGETGELFF. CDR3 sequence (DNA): TGTGCCAGCTCACCAACTCGAGGCGGAGAAACCGGGGAGCTGTTTTTT.

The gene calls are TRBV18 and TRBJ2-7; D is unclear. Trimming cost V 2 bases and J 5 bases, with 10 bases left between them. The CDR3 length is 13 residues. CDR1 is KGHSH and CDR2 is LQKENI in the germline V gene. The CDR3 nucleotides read TGTGCCAGCTCACCAGGGCAAGCCGACGAGCAGTACTTC. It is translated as CASSPGQADEQYF.

CDR3 amino acids: CASSPYPVREEETQYF. CDR3 DNA sequence: TGTGCCAGCAGTCCTTATCCCGTCAGGGAGGAGGAGACCCAGTACTTC. The chain couples TRBV27 to TRBJ2-5; a possible D gene is TRBD2 (6 bases). Germline V gene sequence: CDR1 MNHEY, CDR2 SMNVEV (reference sequence). The CDR3 has 16 residues. V lost 5 bases and J 5 bases, leaving 21 bases between the germline ends.

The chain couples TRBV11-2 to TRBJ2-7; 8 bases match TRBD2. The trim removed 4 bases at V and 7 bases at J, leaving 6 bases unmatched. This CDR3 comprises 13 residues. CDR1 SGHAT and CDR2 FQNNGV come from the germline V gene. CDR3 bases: TGTGCCAGCAGCTCCCCGGGGGGGCGGGAGCAGTACTTC. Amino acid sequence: CASSSPGGREQYF.

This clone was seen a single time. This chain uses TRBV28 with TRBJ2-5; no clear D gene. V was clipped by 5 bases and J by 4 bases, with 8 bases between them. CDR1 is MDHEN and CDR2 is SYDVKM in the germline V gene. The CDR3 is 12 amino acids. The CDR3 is CASSPTSETQYF. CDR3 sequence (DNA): TGTGCCAGCAGTCCCACGTCAGAGACCCAGTACTTC.

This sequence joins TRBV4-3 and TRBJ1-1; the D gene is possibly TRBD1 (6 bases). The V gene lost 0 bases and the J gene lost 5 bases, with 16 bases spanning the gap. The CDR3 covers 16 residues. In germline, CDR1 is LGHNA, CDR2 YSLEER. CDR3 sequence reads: CASSQDHGRGGTEAFF. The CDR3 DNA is TGCGCCAGCAGCCAAGATCATGGCAGGGGCGGGACTGAAGCTTTCTTT.

CDR3 DNA sequence: TGTGCCAGCAGCGGCTCTAGCGGGAGGGTTTCCAGCGAGCAGTTCTTC. Protein sequence: CASSGSSGRVSSEQFF. The chain is built from TRBV9 and TRBJ2-1; 12 nucleotides agree with TRBD2. V gave up 3 bases and J gave up 10 bases; unmatched junction bases: 11. This CDR3 is 16 amino acids long. Germline CDR1 is SGDLS and CDR2 is YYNGEE.

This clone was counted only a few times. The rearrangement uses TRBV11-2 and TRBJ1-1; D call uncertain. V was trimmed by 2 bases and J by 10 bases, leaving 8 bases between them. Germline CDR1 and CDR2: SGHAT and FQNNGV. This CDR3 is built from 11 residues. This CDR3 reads CASSLSSGAFF. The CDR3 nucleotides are TGTGCCAGCAGCTTATCTTCGGGAGCTTTCTTT.

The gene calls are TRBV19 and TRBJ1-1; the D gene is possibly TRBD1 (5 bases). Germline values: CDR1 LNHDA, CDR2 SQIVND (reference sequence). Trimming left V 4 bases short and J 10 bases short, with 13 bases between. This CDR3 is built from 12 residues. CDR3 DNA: TGTGCCAGTAGTACCAATAGGGGAGGAGCTTTCTTT. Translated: CASSTNRGGAFF.

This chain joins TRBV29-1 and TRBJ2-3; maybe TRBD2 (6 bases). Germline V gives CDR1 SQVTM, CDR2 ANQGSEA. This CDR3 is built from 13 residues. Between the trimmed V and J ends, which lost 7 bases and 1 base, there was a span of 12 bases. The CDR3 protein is CSAYSSGTDTQYF. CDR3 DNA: TGCAGCGCTTACTCTAGCGGCACAGATACGCAGTATTTT.

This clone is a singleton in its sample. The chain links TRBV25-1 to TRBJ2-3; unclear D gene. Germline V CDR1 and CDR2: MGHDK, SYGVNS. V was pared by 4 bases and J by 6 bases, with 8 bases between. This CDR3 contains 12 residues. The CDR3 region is CASSANPDTQYF. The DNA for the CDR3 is TGTGCCAGCAGTGCCAACCCGGATACGCAGTATTTT.

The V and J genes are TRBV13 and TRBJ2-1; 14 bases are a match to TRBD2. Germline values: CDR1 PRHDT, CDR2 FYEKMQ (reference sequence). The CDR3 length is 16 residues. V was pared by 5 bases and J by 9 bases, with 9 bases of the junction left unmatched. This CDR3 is CASSPSGLAGVGEQFF. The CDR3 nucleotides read TGTGCCAGCAGCCCGTCGGGACTAGCGGGAGTAGGTGAGCAGTTCTTC.

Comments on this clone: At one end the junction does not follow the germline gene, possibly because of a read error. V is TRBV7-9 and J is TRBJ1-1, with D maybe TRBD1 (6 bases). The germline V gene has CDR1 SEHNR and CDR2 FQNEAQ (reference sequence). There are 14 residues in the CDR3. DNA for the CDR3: TGTGCCAGCAACTTAGGGGGGCGCGACACTGAAGCTTTCTTT. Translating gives CASNLGGRDTEAFF.

The CDR3, as DNA: TGTGCCAGCAGCGGGACCTCCCTTAGCGGGAGTGCATATGAGCAGTTCTTC. Its translation is CASSGTSLSGSAYEQFF. The genes are TRBV9 and TRBJ2-1; 9 bases agree with TRBD2. V was pared by 3 bases and J by 8 bases, with 15 bases of the junction left unmatched. CDR3 length: 17 residues. Germline V lookup: CDR1 SGDLS, CDR2 YYNGEE. Complete variable domain (other parts from reference TRBV9 and TRBJ2-1): DSGVTQTPKHLITATGQRVTLRCSPRSGDLSVYWYQQSLDQGLQFLIQYYNGEERAKGNILERFSAQQFPDLHSELNLSSLELGDSALYFCASSGTSLSGSAYEQFFGPGTRLTVL.

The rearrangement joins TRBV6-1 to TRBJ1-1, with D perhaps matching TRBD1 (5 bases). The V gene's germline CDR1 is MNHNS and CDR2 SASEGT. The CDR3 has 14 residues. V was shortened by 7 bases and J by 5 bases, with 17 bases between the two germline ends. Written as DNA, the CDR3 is TGTGCCAGCATTCAAGCCGGGGGTTGGACTGAAGCTTTCTTT. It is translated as CASIQAGGWTEAFF.

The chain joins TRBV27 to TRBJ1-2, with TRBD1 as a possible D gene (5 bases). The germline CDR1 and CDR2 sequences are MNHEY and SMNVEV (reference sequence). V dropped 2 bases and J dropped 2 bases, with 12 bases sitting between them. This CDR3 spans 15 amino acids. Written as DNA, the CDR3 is TGTGCCAGCAGTTTACTGGGGCCTGGAAACTATGGCTACACCTTC. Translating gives CASSLLGPGNYGYTF.

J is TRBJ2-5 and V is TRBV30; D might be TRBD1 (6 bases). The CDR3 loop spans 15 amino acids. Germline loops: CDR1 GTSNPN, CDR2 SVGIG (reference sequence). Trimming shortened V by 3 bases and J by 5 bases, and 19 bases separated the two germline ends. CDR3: CAWSDHRVPGETQYF. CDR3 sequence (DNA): TGTGCCTGGAGCGACCACAGGGTTCCAGGCGAGACCCAGTACTTC.

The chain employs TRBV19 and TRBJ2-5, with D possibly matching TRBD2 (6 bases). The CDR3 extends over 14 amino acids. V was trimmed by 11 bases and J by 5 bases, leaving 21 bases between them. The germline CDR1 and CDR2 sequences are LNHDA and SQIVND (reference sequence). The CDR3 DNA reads TGTGCCTCCGGCCCTTTGGGAGGCGGGGAGACCCAGTACTTC. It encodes CASGPLGGGETQYF.

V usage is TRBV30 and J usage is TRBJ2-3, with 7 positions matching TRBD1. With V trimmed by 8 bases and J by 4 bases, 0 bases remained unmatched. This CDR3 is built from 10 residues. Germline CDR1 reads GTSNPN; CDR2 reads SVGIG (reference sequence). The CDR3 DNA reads TGTGCCACAGGGGCAGATACGCAGTATTTT. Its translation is CATGADTQYF. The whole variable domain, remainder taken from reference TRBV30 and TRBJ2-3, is SQTIHQWPATLVQPVGSPLSLECTVEGTSNPNLYWYRQAAGRGLQLLFYSVGIGQISSEVPQNLSASRPQDRQFILSSKKLLLSDSGFYLCATGADTQYFGPGTRLTVL.

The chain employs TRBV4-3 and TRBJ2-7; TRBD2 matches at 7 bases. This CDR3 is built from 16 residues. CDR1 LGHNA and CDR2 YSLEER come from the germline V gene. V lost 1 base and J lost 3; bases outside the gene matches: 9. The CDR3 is CASSQVVGGPIYEQYF. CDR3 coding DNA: TGCGCCAGCAGCCAAGTGGTGGGAGGGCCTATCTACGAGCAGTACTTC.

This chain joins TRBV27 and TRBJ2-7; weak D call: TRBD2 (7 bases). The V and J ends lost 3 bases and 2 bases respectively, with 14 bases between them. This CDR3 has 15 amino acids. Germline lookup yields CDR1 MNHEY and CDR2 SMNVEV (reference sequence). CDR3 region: CASSFRRGPAYEQYF. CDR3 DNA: TGTGCCAGCAGTTTCAGGCGGGGGCCCGCCTACGAGCAGTACTTC.

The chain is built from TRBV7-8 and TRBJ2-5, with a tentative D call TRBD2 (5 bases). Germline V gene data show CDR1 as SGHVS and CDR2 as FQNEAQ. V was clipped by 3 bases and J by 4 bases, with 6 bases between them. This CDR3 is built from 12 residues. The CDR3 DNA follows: TGTGCCAGCAGCTTGAGCGGAGAGACCCAGTACTTC. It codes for CASSLSGETQYF. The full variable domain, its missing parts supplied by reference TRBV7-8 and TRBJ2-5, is GAGVSQSPRYKVAKRGQDVALRCDPISGHVSLFWYQQALGQGPEFLTYFQNEAQLDKSGLPSDRFFAERPEGSVSTLKIQRTQQEDSAVYLCASSLSGETQYFGPGTRLLVL.

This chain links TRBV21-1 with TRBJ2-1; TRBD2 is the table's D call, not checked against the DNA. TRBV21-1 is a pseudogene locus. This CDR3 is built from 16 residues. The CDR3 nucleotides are TGTGCCAGCAGCAGATTACTAGCGGGAGGGCCAAATGAGCAGTTCTTC. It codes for CASSRLLAGGPNEQFF.

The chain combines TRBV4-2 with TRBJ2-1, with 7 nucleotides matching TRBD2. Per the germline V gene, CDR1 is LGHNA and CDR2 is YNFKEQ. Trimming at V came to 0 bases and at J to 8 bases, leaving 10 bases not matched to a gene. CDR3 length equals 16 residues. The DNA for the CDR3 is TGTGCCAGCAGCCAAGATCTGGGGGAGGGTACCGATGAGCAGTTCTTC. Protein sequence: CASSQDLGEGTDEQFF.

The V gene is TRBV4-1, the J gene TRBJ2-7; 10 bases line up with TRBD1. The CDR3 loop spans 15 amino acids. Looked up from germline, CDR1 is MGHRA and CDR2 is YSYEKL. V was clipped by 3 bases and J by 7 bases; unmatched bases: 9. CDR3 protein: CASSHPGQGYGEQYF. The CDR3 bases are TGCGCCAGCAGCCACCCGGGACAGGGGTATGGTGAGCAGTACTTC.

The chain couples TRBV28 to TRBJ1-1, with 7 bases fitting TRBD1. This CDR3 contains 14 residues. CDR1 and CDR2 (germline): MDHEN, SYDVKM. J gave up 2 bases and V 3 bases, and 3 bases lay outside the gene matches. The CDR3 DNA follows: TGTGCCAGCAGTTTGCGACAGGGTAACACTGAAGCTTTCTTT. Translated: CASSLRQGNTEAFF.

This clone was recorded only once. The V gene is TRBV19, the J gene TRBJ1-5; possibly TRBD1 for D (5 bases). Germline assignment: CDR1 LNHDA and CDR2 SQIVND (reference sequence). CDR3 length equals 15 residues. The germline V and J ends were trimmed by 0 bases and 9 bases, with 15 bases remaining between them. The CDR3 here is CASSIDPGPSRPQHF. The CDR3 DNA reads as TGTGCCAGTAGTATAGACCCGGGACCTTCGAGGCCCCAGCATTTT. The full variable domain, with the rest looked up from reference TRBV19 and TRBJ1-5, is DGGITQSPKYLFRKEGQNVTLSCEQNLNHDAMYWYRQDPGQGLRLIYYSQIVNDFQKGDIAEGYSVSREKKESFPLTVTSAQKNPTAFYLCASSIDPGPSRPQHFGDGTRLSIL.

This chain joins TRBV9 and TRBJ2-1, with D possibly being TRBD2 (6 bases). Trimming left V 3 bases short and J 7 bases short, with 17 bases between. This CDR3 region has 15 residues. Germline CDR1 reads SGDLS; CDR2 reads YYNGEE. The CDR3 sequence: CASSETGGGVNEQFF. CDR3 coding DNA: TGTGCCAGCAGCGAGACCGGTGGAGGGGTTAATGAGCAGTTCTTC.